What follows is one T cell receptor beta chain and its context. The antigen remains unidentified. This sample was included in a study of cytomegalovirus exposure and HLA in healthy donors. Findings of the study overall: A previous analysis found most TCR beta V segments productive roughly 87% or roughly 30% of the time.

Use of 60 Vbeta and 13 Jbeta primers characterized the PCR. Data came from immunoSEQ multiplex PCR; TCRdb stores just in-frame clones and leaves some out. The data hold under 200,000 clones, with approximately 80% observed a single time. Germline V lookup: CDR1 MNHEY, CDR2 SVGAGI. This CDR3 region has 14 residues. V was trimmed by 0 bases and J by 2 bases, leaving 7 bases between them. The V call is TRBV6-5, the J call TRBJ1-1; no clear D. Sequences were obtained from PBMCs. The clonotype comes from a woman younger than 45 in good health and CMV-seronegative. Here the CDR3 reads CASSYSYRNTEAFF. DNA for the CDR3: TGTGCCAGCAGTTACTCTTACAGAAACACTGAAGCTTTCTTT.